One and the same sample provided the 5 T cell receptor beta chains below, sequenced in a study of shared clonotypes between healthy human individuals (TCRdb year 2020). The library relied on the immunoSEQ multiplex PCR assay. TCRdb carries this immuneACCESS record with in-frame sequences only. Its versions omit some clonotypes, under half of them owing to an unresolved V gene in the studies checked, with the rest unexplained. The sample has 2.5 million or so clones on record, around nine tenths of them singletons. About 0.13% of the sample is held by the ten biggest clonotypes. Material for sequencing was naive CD4+ T cells sorted from blood. The meaning of the sample's cell subset or site label: CD45RA+ positively selected. These receptors were collected from a man aged 18 to 29 in good health.

V is TRBV5-1 and J is TRBJ1-1, with D possibly TRBD1 on 5 matching bases. V gave up 0 bases and J gave up 5 bases, with 14 bases separating them. Germline V CDR1 and CDR2: SGHRS, YFSETQ. CDR3 size: 15 residues. The CDR3 DNA reads TGCGCCAGCAGCTTGGCCGTCGGGGGGAGTACTGAAGCTTTCTTT. Its protein product is CASSLAVGGSTEAFF.

J is TRBJ1-4 and V is TRBV5-8, with D possibly matching TRBD1 (5 bases). V was cut by 6 bases and J by 6 bases, with 15 bases left in between. CDR1 and CDR2 from the germline V gene are SGHTS and YDEGEE. The CDR3 has 14 amino acids. For the CDR3, the DNA is TGTGCCAGCAAGTGGGGGGTGAAGGATGAAAAACTGTTTTTT. It is translated as CASKWGVKDEKLFF.

Note on this clone: Other DNA sequences within the sample encode an identical CDR3. The chain links TRBV5-1 to TRBJ2-5, with a weak D call TRBD1 (6 bases). V gave up 0 bases and J gave up 2 bases, with 8 bases separating them. The CDR3 is 14 amino acids. Germline values: CDR1 SGHRS, CDR2 YFSETQ. The CDR3 here is CASSLGTVQETQYF. The CDR3 DNA reads TGCGCCAGCAGCTTGGGGACAGTTCAAGAGACCCAGTACTTC.

This clone appeared a single time. The rearrangement joins TRBV7-2 to TRBJ2-3; no reliable D call. The CDR3 length is 11 residues. Trimming left V 5 bases short and J 6 bases short, with 6 bases between. Germline CDR1 reads SGHTA; CDR2 reads FQGNSA. Written as DNA, the CDR3 is TGTGCCAGCAGCCCCGCGGATACGCAGTATTTT. It specifies CASSPADTQYF.

The chain links TRBV29-1 to TRBJ2-1, with 9 positions matching TRBD2. Unmatched junction bases numbered 8, after V lost 6 bases and J lost 2 bases. CDR3 length: 15 amino acids. Germline V gene lookup returns CDR1 SQVTM and CDR2 ANQGSEA. CDR3 sequence reads: CSVELAGKAYNEQFF. DNA of the CDR3: TGCAGCGTGGAGCTAGCGGGGAAGGCCTACAATGAGCAGTTCTTC.